The present T cell receptor beta chain was sequenced within a study of CD8+ T cells in alopecia areata. The study's findings and limits: Clonality in lesional scalp, especially alopecia totalis/universalis, exceeded that of normal scalp.

Germline V gene data show CDR1 as WSHSY and CDR2 as SAAADI. V lost 5 bases and J 5 bases, leaving 6 bases between the germline ends. This CDR3 has 11 residues. Lesional scalp punch biopsies and peripheral blood came from alopecia areata patients. Remarks on this clone: Its antigen is not known.

Isolated RNA was reverse transcribed into cDNA used as the sequencing template. Profiled with immunoSEQ multiplex PCR; TCRdb holds only in-frame clones, not every one. The repertoire holds more than 110,000 clones, with 58% as singletons. This chain links TRBV10-2 with TRBJ2-5, with D perhaps TRBD1 (5 bases). This clonotype was obtained from a human donor with alopecia areata. Sequences were derived from CD4+ T cells sorted from blood, sampled at week 0. Here the CDR3 DNA reads TGCGCCAGCAGTCCAGGGGAGACCCAGTACTTC. Protein product: CASSPGETQYF.